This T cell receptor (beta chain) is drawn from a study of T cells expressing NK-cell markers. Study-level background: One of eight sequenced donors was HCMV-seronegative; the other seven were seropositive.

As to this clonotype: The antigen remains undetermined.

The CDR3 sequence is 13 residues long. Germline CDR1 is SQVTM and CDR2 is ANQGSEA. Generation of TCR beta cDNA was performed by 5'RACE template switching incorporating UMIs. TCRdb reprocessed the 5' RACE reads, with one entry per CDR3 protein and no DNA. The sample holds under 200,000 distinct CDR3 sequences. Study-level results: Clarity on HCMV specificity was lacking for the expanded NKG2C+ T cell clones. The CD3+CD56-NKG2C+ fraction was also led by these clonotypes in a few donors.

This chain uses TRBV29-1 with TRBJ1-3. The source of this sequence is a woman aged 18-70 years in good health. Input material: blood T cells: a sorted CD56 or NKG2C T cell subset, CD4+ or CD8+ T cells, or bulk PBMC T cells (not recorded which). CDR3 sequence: CSVRGGGENTIYF.